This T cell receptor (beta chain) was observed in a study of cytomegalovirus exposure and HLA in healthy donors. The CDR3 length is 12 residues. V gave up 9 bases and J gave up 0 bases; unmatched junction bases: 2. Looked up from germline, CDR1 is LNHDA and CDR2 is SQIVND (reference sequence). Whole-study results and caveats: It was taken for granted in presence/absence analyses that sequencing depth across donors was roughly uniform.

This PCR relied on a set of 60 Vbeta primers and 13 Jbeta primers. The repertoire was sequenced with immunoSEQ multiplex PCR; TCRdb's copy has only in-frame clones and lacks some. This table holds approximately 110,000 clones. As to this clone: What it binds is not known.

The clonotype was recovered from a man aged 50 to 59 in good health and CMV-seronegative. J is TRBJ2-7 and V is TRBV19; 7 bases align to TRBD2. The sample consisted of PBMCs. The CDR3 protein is CASTSDSYEQYF. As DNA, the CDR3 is TGTGCCAGCACTAGCGACTCCTACGAGCAGTACTTC.